The 12 T cell receptor beta chains below all came from one sample that was sequenced in a study of T cell responses to AZD1222 COVID-19 vaccine. Profiling relied on immunoSEQ multiplex PCR, and the TCRdb table lists in-frame clones only, not all of them. The sample holds some 120,000 clones, about 90% seen once. The sample here was peripheral blood, taken 28 days after the second AZD1222 dose. These receptors were obtained from an adult who received the AZD1222 COVID-19 vaccine.

This sequence joins TRBV7-3 and TRBJ2-1, with D possibly TRBD2 on 6 matching bases. Trimming took off 5 bases at V and 4 bases at J, with 12 bases between the two ends. Per germline, CDR1 SGHTA and CDR2 FQGTGA. CDR3 length: 14 residues. The CDR3 DNA follows: TGTGCCAGCAGCACCGGGGGACCTTACAATGAGCAGTTCTTC. Translating gives CASSTGGPYNEQFF.

The chain employs TRBV11-2 and TRBJ2-5; 9 bases agree with TRBD2. Germline assignment: CDR1 SGHAT and CDR2 FQNNGV. The CDR3 covers 14 residues. Trimming took 6 bases from V and 4 from J; bases not matched to a gene: 6. The chain's CDR3 is CASSPGTSRETQYF. CDR3 nucleotides: TGTGCCAGCAGTCCCGGGACTAGCAGAGAGACCCAGTACTTC.

This chain joins TRBV7-2 and TRBJ1-1; the D gene is possibly TRBD1 (5 bases). CDR3 length: 15 residues. V lost 2 bases and J lost 4, with 14 bases in between. Germline CDR1 is SGHTA and CDR2 is FQGNSA. The CDR3 DNA is TGTGCCAGCAGCTTATCCCCGGGGGTAGGCACTGAAGCTTTCTTT. Translating gives CASSLSPGVGTEAFF. Based on the CDR3 plus reference TRBV7-2 and TRBJ1-1, the full variable domain is GAGVSQSPSNKVTEKGKDVELRCDPISGHTALYWYRQSLGQGLEFLIYFQGNSAPDKSGLPSDRFSAERTGGSVSTLTIQRTQQEDSAVYLCASSLSPGVGTEAFFGQGTRLTVV.

This chain connects TRBV3-1 (or the pseudogene TRBV3-2) to TRBJ1-6, with 8 bases aligning to TRBD1. The germline CDR1 and CDR2 sequences are LGHDT and YNNKEL (reference sequence). After removal of 4 bases from V and 6 bases from J, the junction contained 5 bases not matched to a gene. The CDR3 contains 15 residues. The CDR3: CASSRGQGANSPLHF. The CDR3 bases are TGTGCCAGCAGCCGAGGACAGGGTGCTAATTCACCCCTCCACTTT.

The CDR3 coding sequence is TGTGCCAGCAGCTTGAGAATATTGAAGGGTGAGCAGTTCTTC. Translated, it gives CASSLRILKGEQFF. This sequence joins TRBV5-6 and TRBJ2-1; no reliable D call. The CDR3 is 14 residues long. The V and J ends lost 1 base and 9 bases respectively, with 14 bases between them. Germline V gives CDR1 SGHDT, CDR2 YYEEEE. Together with reference TRBV5-6 and TRBJ2-1, the CDR3 gives the full variable domain: DAGVTQSPTHLIKTRGQQVTLRCSPKSGHDTVSWYQQALGQGPQFIFQYYEEEERQRGNFPDRFSGHQFPNYSSELNVNALLLGDSALYLCASSLRILKGEQFFGPGTRLTVL.

The chain links TRBV27 to TRBJ2-7, with TRBD2 matching over 13 bases. The junction had 18 bases not matched to a gene; V was cut back by 6 bases and J by 4 bases. This CDR3 has 19 amino acids. Germline V gene lookup returns CDR1 MNHEY and CDR2 SMNVEV (reference sequence). CDR3 bases: TGTGCCAGCAGAGTTTACCCCACCCTTACTAGCGGGAGGGAATACGAGCAGTACTTC. Translated, it gives CASRVYPTLTSGREYEQYF.

The J gene is TRBJ1-1, the V gene TRBV5-8, with D perhaps TRBD1 (5 bases). CDR3 length equals 14 residues. Between the trimmed V and J ends, which lost 1 base and 0 bases, there was a span of 7 bases. The germline gives CDR1 SGHTS, CDR2 YDEGEE. CDR3 sequence (DNA): TGTGCCAGCAGCTTGTCGACAGTGAACACTGAAGCTTTCTTT. Residues: CASSLSTVNTEAFF.

The gene calls are TRBV28 and TRBJ1-5; D gene unclear. The germline V gene has CDR1 MDHEN and CDR2 SYDVKM. Trimming cost V 6 bases and J 7 bases, with 16 bases left between them. This CDR3 is 14 amino acids long. The CDR3 coding sequence is TGTGCCAGCAGCCCCCGCCGGACCCACCAGCCCCAGCATTTT. Its protein product is CASSPRRTHQPQHF.

V usage is TRBV29-1 and J usage is TRBJ1-2, with unresolved D. Germline values: CDR1 SQVTM, CDR2 ANQGSEA. Trimming cost V 1 base and J 3 bases, with 12 bases left between them. The CDR3 totals 14 residues. CDR3 in amino acids: CSVEAQRGYYGYTF. CDR3 coding DNA: TGCAGCGTTGAAGCCCAAAGAGGGTACTATGGCTACACCTTC.

This chain joins TRBV21-1 and TRBJ2-7; TRBD1, the table's D call, lacks a check against the DNA. TRBV21-1 is a known pseudogene. The CDR3 consists of 17 residues. CDR3 protein: CASSKLPRTGQTYEQYF. The CDR3 nucleotides are TGTGCCAGCAGCAAGCTTCCTCGAACAGGCCAAACCTACGAGCAGTACTTC.

The chain employs TRBV28 and TRBJ2-1; D gene uncertain. The CDR3 loop spans 13 amino acids. The germline V and J ends were trimmed by 1 base and 10 bases, with 11 bases remaining between them. Germline assignment: CDR1 MDHEN and CDR2 SYDVKM. As DNA, the CDR3 is TGTGCCAGCAGTTTATCCAGACCCGGGGAGCAGTTCTTC. The encoded protein is CASSLSRPGEQFF.

The V and J genes are TRBV28 and TRBJ1-5, with D possibly being TRBD1 (5 bases). The CDR3 extends over 17 amino acids. Trimming removed 4 bases from V and 6 bases from J, with 22 bases in between. The germline CDR1 and CDR2 sequences are MDHEN and SYDVKM. The CDR3 spells CASSSVRAMTVGQPQHF. The CDR3 region has the DNA TGTGCCAGCAGTTCAGTTCGGGCCATGACAGTCGGTCAGCCCCAGCATTTT.